The 5 T cell receptor beta chains given below trace back to one sample, sequenced in a study of shared clonotypes between healthy human individuals. Sequencing was performed with immunoSEQ multiplex PCR; in TCRdb, only in-frame clones are kept and a portion is missing. The repertoire includes around 1,900,000 clones, around 93% of them detected once, and 1.5% to 2% sits in the top ten. The naive CD8 fraction comprised CD45RO-negative cells positively selected for CCR7 and excluded terminally differentiated effector memory CD45RA+ cells. Sample: naive CD8+ T cells from PBMCs. The receptors were sampled from a man between 18 and 29 years old in good health. Some clones in this sample may be carry-over from other donors' samples.

The V call is TRBV11-2, the J call TRBJ2-1, with TRBD1 matching over 8 bases. Germline trimming cut 5 bases from V and 7 bases from J; bases unmatched to any gene: 10. From germline, CDR1 is SGHAT and CDR2 FQNNGV. The CDR3 extends over 15 amino acids. The CDR3 region is CASSGGTGLLNEQFF. The CDR3 nucleotides are TGTGCCAGCAGCGGGGGGACAGGTCTACTGAATGAGCAGTTCTTC.

This clone has a single count. The CDR3: CASSSQDRLQETQYF. The CDR3 bases are TGTGCCAGCAGCTCCCAGGACAGGCTACAAGAGACCCAGTACTTC. V and J are TRBV7-9 and TRBJ2-5; 7 nucleotides align to TRBD1. The CDR3 extends over 15 amino acids. Germline trimming cut 4 bases from V and 2 bases from J; bases unmatched to any gene: 7. CDR1 is SEHNR and CDR2 is FQNEAQ in the germline V gene (reference sequence). Combining the CDR3 with reference TRBV7-9 and TRBJ2-5 gives the whole variable domain DTGVSQNPRHKITKRGQNVTFRCDPISEHNRLYWYRQTLGQGPEFLTYFQNEAQLEKSRLLSDRFSAERPKGSFSTLEIQRTEQGDSAMYLCASSSQDRLQETQYFGPGTRLLVL.

The V call is TRBV6-6, the J call TRBJ2-7; 7 bases match TRBD2. This CDR3 is 14 amino acids long. With 6 bases clipped from V and 5 bases from J, the junction kept 10 bases outside the gene matches. Germline V CDR1 and CDR2: MNHNY, SVGAGI (reference sequence). CDR3 amino acids: CASSGGRLGDEQYF. As DNA, the CDR3 is TGTGCCAGCAGCGGGGGGAGGCTGGGGGACGAGCAGTACTTC.

J is TRBJ2-6 and V is TRBV4-1; D unresolved. The CDR3 is 16 residues long. Germline-derived CDR1 and CDR2 are MGHRA and YSYEKL. Trimming pared 1 base from V and 0 bases from J, leaving 7 bases between. The CDR3 reads CASSQALNSGANVLTF. CDR3 nucleotides: TGCGCCAGCAGCCAAGCTCTAAACTCTGGGGCCAACGTCCTGACTTTC.

The chain couples TRBV7-9 to TRBJ1-3; 8 nucleotides align to TRBD1. Germline CDR1 and CDR2: SEHNR and FQNEAQ (reference sequence). V shed 4 bases and J 5 bases; nucleotides not matched to a gene: 7. The CDR3 extends over 15 amino acids. CDR3 in DNA: TGTGCCAGCAGCTCGGCTCAGGGGGCTAGAAACACCATATATTTT. Its translation is CASSSAQGARNTIYF.